This T cell receptor beta chain was captured in a study of T-cell memory formation after mild COVID-19. Study in general: There were largely donor-specific TCR clusters.

The CDR3 has 14 amino acids. The germline gives CDR1 SGHDN, CDR2 FVKESK. V lost 1 base and J 2 bases, leaving 9 bases between the germline ends. Study observations and caveats: CD4+ clones that contracted lay mainly in CM and EM; CD8+ ones lay in EMRA. Clones shrinking from day 15 to 85 showed even CD4/CD8 mixes; later expanders tilted CD4+.

This clonotype was seen more than once but under ten times. The antigen remains unidentified. TCRdb analysed the 5' RACE reads with MiXCR anew, one entry per CDR3 protein. Of 300,000 to 350,000 distinct CDR3 sequences listed, roughly an eighth are singletons. The source is a man aged 18 to 29 who had mild COVID-19 (a few samples of this study predate the infection). Cell type and time point are not known. This sequence joins TRBV14 and TRBJ2-7; D is undetermined. Sequencing was performed on PBMCs or a T cell subset sorted from them (not recorded which). The CDR3 loop reads CASSQVPVTYEQYF. The DNA for the CDR3 is TGTGCCAGCAGCCAAGTTCCAGTAACCTACGAGCAGTACTTC.